Detailed here is one T cell receptor beta chain. Its antigen is as yet unknown. This entry is derived from a study of long-term antiretroviral therapy in people with HIV. Points from the study as a whole: There were no data on ART adherence, viral resistance or therapy changes, a gap that limits inferences about post-ART repertoire changes.

At the survey level, the v3.0 immunoSEQ assay was run. Method: immunoSEQ multiplex PCR; TCRdb's copy keeps in-frame clones and lacks some. Found here are tens of thousands of clones, roughly 85% of them singletons; the top ten hold just under 4.5%. The TCR sequence derives from a man younger than 35 with HIV. The sample consisted of unsorted PBMCs, taken about 3.3 years after starting antiretroviral therapy.

The CDR3 reads CASSIGNIDGYTF. In DNA form, the CDR3 reads TGTGCCAGTAGTATAGGTAATATCGACGGCTACACCTTC. This chain uses TRBV19 with TRBJ1-2; D unclear. The CDR3 totals 13 residues. V was clipped by 1 base and J by 8 bases, with 11 bases between them. Germline V gives CDR1 LNHDA, CDR2 SQIVND (reference sequence).